The clone carrying this T cell receptor (beta chain) was seen a handful of times. As yet, its antigen is unknown. This CDR3 is also generated by other DNA sequences in the sample. This specimen comes from a study of beta chain features in type 1 diabetes. CD45RO/CCR7/CD25/CD127/CD95/CD27 staining was used to isolate CD4+ naive, central memory, regulatory and stem cell-like memory cells by sorting. V was cut by 3 bases and J by 9 bases, with 12 bases left in between. CDR1 SGHNT and CDR2 YENEEA come from the germline V gene. The CDR3 totals 13 residues. Of the isolated RNA, all was reverse transcribed, and so the sequenced material was expressed TCRB transcripts. Average reads for naive, central memory and regulatory T cell samples were some 3.9 million. Produced via immunoSEQ multiplex PCR; TCRdb's table is partial and in-frame only. The sample comprises a few hundred thousand clones, 9.5% to 10% of which are singletons, and 0.45% to 0.65% rests with the top ten.

Whole-study results and caveats: Individuals with type 1 diabetes displayed fewer insertions and more deletions at VDJ junctions. Researchers could not determine here whether HLA type influences TCRB rearrangement. Among all four CD4+ subsets, Type 1 diabetes patients had TCRB CDR3s that were moderately but significantly shorter.

V usage is TRBV11-3 and J usage is TRBJ2-1, with D possibly TRBD2 on 5 matching bases. The origin of this receptor is a young man with type 1 diabetes. The sequenced sample was central memory CD4+ T cells from blood. Here the CDR3 reads CASSLDLGGEQFF. CDR3 coding DNA: TGTGCCAGCAGCTTGGACCTAGGAGGTGAGCAGTTCTTC.